The rows below give T cell receptor beta chains drawn from one sample of a study of OX40 agonist ivuxolimab in advanced cancers. Profiled with immunoSEQ multiplex PCR; TCRdb holds only in-frame clones, not every one. The sample lists 99,000 or so clones, roughly 90% occurring once. This specimen consisted of CD4+ or CD8+ T cells sorted from blood, obtained in a trial of the OX40 agonist ivuxolimab. These receptors all stem from an adult with an advanced solid tumor such as melanoma, head and neck, liver or kidney cancer. Each CDR3 is given with its conserved first and last residue. The D gene is left open where the match is weak. Where a row states a size, it is once, few, many or the class of an expanded clone; other rows omit it.

d_call j_call v_call clone_size cdr3_nt cdr3_aa
- TRBJ2-4 TRBV27 - TGTGCCAGCAGTTCTCAATCCACAGGGAGAGGAAACATTCAGTACTTC CASSSQSTGRGNIQYF
TRBD2 TRBJ2-1 TRBV14 - TGTGCCAGCAGCCTCGGCGGGAGACTCAATGAGCAGTTCTTC CASSLGGRLNEQFF
TRBD2 TRBJ2-7 TRBV5-6 - TGTGCCAGCAGCCTAAAAAGACTAGCGGTCGACGTATTGGAGCAGTACTTC CASSLKRLAVDVLEQYF
- TRBJ2-3 TRBV7-3 - TGTGCCAGCAGCTTTAGGGGGAACCCCACAGATACGCAGTATTTT CASSFRGNPTDTQYF
- TRBJ2-7 TRBV5-4 - TGTGCCAGCAGCTTGGGTAGCGGGACAGGCTACGAGCAGTACTTC CASSLGSGTGYEQYF
TRBD2 TRBJ2-3 TRBV11-1 - TGTGCCAGCAGCTTAGCGGCTAGCGGGATAGCAGATACGCAGTATTTT CASSLAASGIADTQYF
- TRBJ2-2 TRBV5-1 - TGCGCCAGCAGCTTTTTTTTGGAGGGCGGGGAGCTGTTTTTT CASSFFLEGGELFF
- TRBJ1-5 TRBV18 - TGTGCCAGCTCCGACAGCAGAGGGTATAGCAATCAGCCCCAGCATTTT CASSDSRGYSNQPQHF
TRBD1 TRBJ1-5 TRBV27 once TGTGCCAGCAGTCCTGGGACAGGACCCAAGCAGCCCCAGCATTTT CASSPGTGPKQPQHF
- TRBJ2-7 TRBV5-4 - TGTGCCAGCAGCCAACTCGACAGCAACTACGAGCAGTACTTC CASSQLDSNYEQYF
- TRBJ2-1 TRBV6-1 - TGTGCCAGCAGTGAAGTTGGACGTAGCTCCTACAATGAGCAGTTCTTC CASSEVGRSSYNEQFF
TRBD2 TRBJ2-1 TRBV5-6 - TGTGCCAGCAGCCCGGGGACTAGCGGGAGAGGTGGGGAGCAGTTCTTC CASSPGTSGRGGEQFF
- TRBJ2-1 TRBV21-1 - TGTGCCAGCAGACTTGGGTTCTCGATGGCGGGAGTCAAAATCAATGAGCAGTTCTTC CASRLGFSMAGVKINEQFF
- TRBJ2-2 TRBV10-3 - TGTGCCATCAGTGAGCTGGAGGCCGGGGAGCTGTTTTTT CAISELEAGELFF
TRBD1 TRBJ2-5 TRBV18 - TGTGCCACCCGAATGACCCAGGGGGAGGAGACCCAGTACTTC CATRMTQGEETQYF
- TRBJ2-1 TRBV19 - TGTGCCAGTAGTATAGAGTACGGGACTGACGAGCAGTTCTTC CASSIEYGTDEQFF
TRBD1 TRBJ1-5 TRBV18 - TGTGCCAGCTCACCACGCGAGGGGGCATACCAGCCCCAGCATTTT CASSPREGAYQPQHF
- TRBJ2-2 TRBV7-6 - TGTGCCAGCAGCCTAGGTTCTAGTGGAACCGGGGAGCTGTTTTTT CASSLGSSGTGELFF
- TRBJ2-7 TRBV15 - TGTGCCACCAGCAACAGTGTCCATGGGGAGCAGTACTTC CATSNSVHGEQYF
- TRBJ2-3 TRBV6-5 - TGTGCCAGCACCGAGTTGCCGGATACGCAGTATTTT CASTELPDTQYF
- TRBJ1-2 TRBV27 - TGTGCCAGCAGTCCGCACGTGCCCGGAGCAGCCCAATTGTACACCTTC CASSPHVPGAAQLYTF
TRBD1 TRBJ2-7 TRBV5-1 - TGCGCCAGCAGCTCGGCTGGGACAGCCTACGAGCAGTACTTC CASSSAGTAYEQYF
- TRBJ2-3 TRBV5-6 once TGTGCCAGCAGCTTGGTGGCTTGGAACGGTTTAGATACGCAGTATTTT CASSLVAWNGLDTQYF
- TRBJ1-4 TRBV29-1 - TGCAGCGTTGCAGGATACAATGAAAAACTGTTTTTT CSVAGYNEKLFF
- TRBJ1-1 TRBV18 few TGTGCCAGCTCACCTCTCTCATCCTTGGGAGGGAACACTGAAGCTTTCTTT CASSPLSSLGGNTEAFF
TRBD1 TRBJ2-5 TRBV7-9 once TGTGCCAGCAGCTTAGCTATGGACAGGAGCCAAGAGACCCAGTACTTC CASSLAMDRSQETQYF
- TRBJ2-5 TRBV27 - TGTGCCAGCAGTTTACTCGGGAGTCAAGAGACCCAGTACTTC CASSLLGSQETQYF
- TRBJ2-7 TRBV11-2 - TGTGCCAGCAGCTTAGTCCACGAGCAGTACTTC CASSLVHEQYF
- TRBJ1-2 TRBV28 few TGTGCCAGCAGTTGGCGCCGAGCTAACTATGGCTACACCTTC CASSWRRANYGYTF
- TRBJ2-2 TRBV5-4 - TGTGCCAGCAGCTTGGCCAGGGGACTTGTAACCGGGGAGCTGTTTTTT CASSLARGLVTGELFF
- TRBJ2-5 TRBV19 - TGTGCCAGTAGTTCACAGGGTGGGGAGACCCAGTACTTC CASSSQGGETQYF
- TRBJ2-7 TRBV6-5 - TGTGCCAGCAGTTACGATAGTAGCGCAACCTACGAGCAGTACTTC CASSYDSSATYEQYF
- TRBJ2-5 TRBV11-2 - TGTGCCAGCAGCTTAGGTCCAATTGAGGGAGGCCGCAGAGAGACCCAGTACTTC CASSLGPIEGGRRETQYF
- TRBJ2-1 TRBV21-1 - TGTGCCAGCAGCGCCCATCCCAGACAGGCCACCCTATACAATGAGCAGTTCTTC CASSAHPRQATLYNEQFF
TRBD2 TRBJ2-1 TRBV11-2 - TGTGCCAGCAGCTACAAAGCGGGAGGGCCGTTAAATGAGCAGTTCTTC CASSYKAGGPLNEQFF
- TRBJ2-5 TRBV18 - TGTGCCAGCTCACCATTCCCCAACCCACGGCTCCTCCAAGAGACCCAGTACTTC CASSPFPNPRLLQETQYF
TRBD2 TRBJ2-3 TRBV4-1 - TGCGCCAGCAGCTCCCGGGACATACGTTTCATGCGGGAGGGCCGAGATACGCAGTATTTT CASSSRDIRFMREGRDTQYF
TRBD2 TRBJ2-2 TRBV27 - TGTGCCAGCAGACTAGCGCCGAACACCGGGGAGCTGTTTTTT CASRLAPNTGELFF
- TRBJ2-7 TRBV19 - TGTGCCAGTAGTATAGATCGGGTAGCGGTCTACGAGCAGTACTTC CASSIDRVAVYEQYF
- TRBJ2-1 TRBV12-2 - TGTGCAAGTCGCTCCCCCCCGCAGGGGGCGCACAATGAGCAGTTCTTC CASRSPPQGAHNEQFF
- TRBJ1-1 TRBV5-1 - TGCGCCAGCAGCTTGGCCGAAGTCAGCCGAGTCGGGACTGAAGCTTTCTTT CASSLAEVSRVGTEAFF
TRBD2 TRBJ2-7 TRBV7-2 once TGTGCCAGCAGCTCTGTAGGACTAGCCTACGAGCAGTACTTC CASSSVGLAYEQYF